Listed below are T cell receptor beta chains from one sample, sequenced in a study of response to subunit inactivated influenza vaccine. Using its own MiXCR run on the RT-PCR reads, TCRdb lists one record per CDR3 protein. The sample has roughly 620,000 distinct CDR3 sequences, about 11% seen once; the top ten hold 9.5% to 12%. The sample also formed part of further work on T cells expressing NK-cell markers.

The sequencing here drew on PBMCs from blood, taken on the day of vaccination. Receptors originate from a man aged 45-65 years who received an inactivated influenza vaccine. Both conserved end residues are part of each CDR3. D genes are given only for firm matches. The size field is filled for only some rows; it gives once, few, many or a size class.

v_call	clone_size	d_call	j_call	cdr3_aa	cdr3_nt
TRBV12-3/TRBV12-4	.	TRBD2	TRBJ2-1	CSSRATIGRAGKQFF	TGTTCCAGCAGGGCGACTATCGGGAGGGCCGGGAAACAGTTCTTC
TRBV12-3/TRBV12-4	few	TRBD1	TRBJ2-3	CASSHERGQGPDTQYF	TGTGCCAGCAGCCATGAAAGGGGACAGGGCCCAGATACGCAGTATTTT
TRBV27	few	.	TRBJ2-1	CASSLSQGETYNEQFF	TGTGCCAGCAGTTTATCGCAGGGTGAGACATACAATGAGCAGTTCTTC
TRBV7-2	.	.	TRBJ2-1	CASKRLGDNEQFF	TGTGCCAGCAAAAGGTTGGGGGACAATGAGCAGTTCTTC
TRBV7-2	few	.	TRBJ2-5	CASSSLSGRGETQYF	TGTGCCAGCAGCTCCCTTAGCGGTCGGGGAGAGACCCAGTACTTC
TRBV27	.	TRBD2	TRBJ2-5	CASKSPGLPTSEAQYF	TGTGCTAGCAAATCACCGGGACTACCTACGTCGGAGGCCCAGTACTTC
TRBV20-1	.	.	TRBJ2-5	CSASLGSNQETQYF	TGCAGTGCTAGTCTCGGTAGCAACCAAGAGACCCAGTACTTC
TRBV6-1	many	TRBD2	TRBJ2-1	CASSLGGLEKNEQFF	TGTGCCAGCAGCCTGGGGGGACTAGAGAAAAATGAGCAGTTCTTC
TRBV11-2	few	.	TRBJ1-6	CASSFGQGHSPLHF	TGTGCCAGCAGCTTCGGGCAGGGGCATTCACCCCTCCACTTT
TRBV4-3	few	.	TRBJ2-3	CASSQTPISHPYF	TGCGCCAGCAGCCAAACCCCGATTAGCCACCCATATTTT
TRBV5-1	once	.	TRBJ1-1	CASSLASGLNTEAFF	TGCGCCAGCAGCTTGGCGAGCGGGTTGAACACTGAAGCTTTCTTT
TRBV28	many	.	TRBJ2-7	CASSFWGQTAYEQYF	TGTGCCAGCAGTTTTTGGGGCCAGACCGCCTACGAGCAGTACTTC
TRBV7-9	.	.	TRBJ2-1	CASSHSTGSGGNEQFF	TGTGCCAGCAGCCACTCGACAGGTTCGGGAGGCAATGAGCAGTTCTTC
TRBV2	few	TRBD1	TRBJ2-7	CASSESRDRYYEQYF	TGTGCCAGCAGTGAATCCCGGGACAGATATTACGAGCAGTACTTC
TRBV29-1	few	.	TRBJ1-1	CSVESNSWGRNTEAFF	TGCAGCGTTGAGTCGAATAGTTGGGGAAGGAACACTGAAGCTTTCTTT
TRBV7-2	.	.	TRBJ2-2	CASSLLIYTGELFF	TGTGCCAGCAGCTTACTGATTTACACCGGGGAGCTGTTTTTT
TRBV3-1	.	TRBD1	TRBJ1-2	CASSLTGRHLNYGYTF	TGTGCCAGCAGCCTGACAGGGCGACACCTGAACTATGGCTACACCTTC
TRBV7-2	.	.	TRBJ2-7	CASSHGPVYEQYF	TGTGCCAGCAGCCATGGGCCCGTCTACGAGCAGTACTTC
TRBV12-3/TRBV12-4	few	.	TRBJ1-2	CASSFPGRQAYGYTF	TGTGCCAGCAGTTTCCCGGGGAGGCAGGCTTATGGCTACACCTTC
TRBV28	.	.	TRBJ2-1	CASRASEYNEQFF	TGTGCCAGCAGGGCTAGCGAGTACAATGAGCAGTTCTTC
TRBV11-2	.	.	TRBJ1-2	CASSLDYPGPTNYGYTF	TGTGCCAGCAGCTTAGACTATCCAGGGCCGACTAACTATGGCTACACCTTC
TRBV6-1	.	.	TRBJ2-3	CASSREGGSTDTQYF	TGTGCCAGCAGCAGGGAAGGGGGTAGCACAGATACGCAGTATTTT